These T cell receptor beta chains were read from a single sample in a study of beta chain features in type 1 diabetes. The assay was immunoSEQ multiplex PCR, and TCRdb's table has in-frame clones only and misses some. Among roughly 380,000 clones listed, 20% were seen once. Sequenced material: naive CD4+ T cells from blood. The receptors here all came from a woman aged 18-35 years in good health. CDR3s include the opening cysteine and the closing phenylalanine or tryptophan. A D gene is named only where the DNA matches it firmly.

v_gene | d_gene | CDR3aa
TRBV7-2 | NA | CASSFTPNTEAFF
TRBV4-3 | NA | CASSQPHSRSSYTF
TRBV30 | NA | CAWSAPVPRDYGYTF
TRBV7-2 | TRBD2 | CASSSRLAGAETQYF
TRBV30 | NA | CAWSVNYEQYF
TRBV30 | NA | CAWSVRGELDNQPQHF
TRBV9 | TRBD2 | CASSVEFASGIWKDNEQFF
TRBV30 | NA | CACGTPYYYEQYF
TRBV5-1 | TRBD1 | CASSLQGAPQNIQYF
TRBV9 | NA | CASSPLGGNVETQYF
TRBV5-1 | TRBD2 | CASSEGLAGLDTQYF
TRBV29-1 | NA | CSVLTWAQAQHF
TRBV18 | NA | CASSPQMSGVSYEQYF
TRBV7-8 | TRBD2 | CASSLVRLAGNNEQFF
TRBV4-1 | NA | CASSQERSSVGIQPQHF
TRBV5-5 | NA | CASSLGGPYEQYF
TRBV20-1 | NA | CSAPGLFTQYF
TRBV9 | NA | CASSVGRADSNEQFF
TRBV7-2 | NA | CASSLGGRGYTF
TRBV9 | TRBD2 | CASSVRPGVAGGEQYF
TRBV9 | NA | CASGQGLQTDTQYF
TRBV7-9 | TRBD1 | CASSWTGISTEAFF